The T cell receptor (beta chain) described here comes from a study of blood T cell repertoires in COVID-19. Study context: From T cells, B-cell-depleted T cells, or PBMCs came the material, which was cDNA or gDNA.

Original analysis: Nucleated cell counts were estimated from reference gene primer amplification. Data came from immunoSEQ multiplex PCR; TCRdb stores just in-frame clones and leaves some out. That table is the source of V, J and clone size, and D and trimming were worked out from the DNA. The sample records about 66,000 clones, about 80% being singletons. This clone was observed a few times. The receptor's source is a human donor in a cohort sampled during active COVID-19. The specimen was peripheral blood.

The DNA for the CDR3 is TGTGCCAGCAAGGGGGGGCAGGGCTACACCTTC. Translated: CASKGGQGYTF. The chain links TRBV27 to TRBJ1-2; D may be TRBD1 (6 bases). The germline V and J ends were trimmed by 7 bases and 8 bases, with 11 bases remaining between them. Germline V lookup: CDR1 MNHEY, CDR2 SMNVEV (reference sequence). The CDR3 is 11 residues long.